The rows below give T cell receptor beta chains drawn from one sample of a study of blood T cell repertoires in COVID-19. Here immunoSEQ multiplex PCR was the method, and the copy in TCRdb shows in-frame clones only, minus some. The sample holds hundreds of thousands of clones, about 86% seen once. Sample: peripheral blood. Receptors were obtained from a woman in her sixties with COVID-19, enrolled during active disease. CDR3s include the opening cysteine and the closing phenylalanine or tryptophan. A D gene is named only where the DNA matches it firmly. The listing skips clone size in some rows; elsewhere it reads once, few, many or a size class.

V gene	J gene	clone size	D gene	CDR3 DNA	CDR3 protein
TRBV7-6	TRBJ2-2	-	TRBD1	TGTGCCAGCAGACAATCGACAGGGGCCACCGGGGAGCTGTTTTTT	CASRQSTGATGELFF
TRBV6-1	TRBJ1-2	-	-	TGTGCCAGCAGTGAAGTGGGGGCAGGGTACAACTATGGCTACACCTTC	CASSEVGAGYNYGYTF
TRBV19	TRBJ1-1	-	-	TGTGCCAGTAGGGCGGGCACTGAAGCTTTCTTT	CASRAGTEAFF
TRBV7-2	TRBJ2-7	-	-	TGTGCCAGCAGCGGACAGTACGAGCAGTACTTC	CASSGQYEQYF
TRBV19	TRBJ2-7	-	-	TGTGCCAGTAGTACAAGATCGCGGGGCCGAGGCTCCTACGAGCAGTACTTC	CASSTRSRGRGSYEQYF
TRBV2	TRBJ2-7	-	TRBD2	TGTGCCAGCATGGCGGGGGGGCTCTACGAGCAGTACTTC	CASMAGGLYEQYF
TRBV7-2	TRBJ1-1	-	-	TGTGCCAGCAGCCTTAGCATGGGTGGCGAAGCTTTCTTT	CASSLSMGGEAFF
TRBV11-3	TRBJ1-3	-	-	TGTGCCAGCAGCTTCCAGGGGCGCCGAGGAAACACCATATATTTT	CASSFQGRRGNTIYF
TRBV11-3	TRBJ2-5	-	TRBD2	TGTGCCAGCAGCCCGTCTACTAGCGGCGAGACCCAGTACTTC	CASSPSTSGETQYF
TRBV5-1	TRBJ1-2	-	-	TGCGCCAGCAGCTTGTCCCAGGGCTATGGCTACACCTTC	CASSLSQGYGYTF
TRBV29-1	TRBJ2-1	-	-	TGCAGCGTTCACAGGGGCGGGGGGAATGAGCAGTTCTTC	CSVHRGGGNEQFF
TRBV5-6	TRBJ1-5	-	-	TGTGCCAGCAGCTTGGGCAGGCTCAATCAGCCCCAGCATTTT	CASSLGRLNQPQHF
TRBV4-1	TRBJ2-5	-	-	TGCGCCAGCAGCCAAGAGGTCACTGCCGGAGGGGAGACCCAGTACTTC	CASSQEVTAGGETQYF
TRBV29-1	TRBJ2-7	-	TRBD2	TGCAGCGTTGAAGCCAATCTGCGGGGGGCCGAAGAGCAGTACTTC	CSVEANLRGAEEQYF
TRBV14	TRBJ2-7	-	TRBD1	TGTGCCAGCAGCCGCACCCGGGACAGGGGATCCTACGAGCAGTACTTC	CASSRTRDRGSYEQYF
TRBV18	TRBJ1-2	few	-	TGTGCCAGCTCTGAGATTAGTAGCATCCTCTATGGCTACACCTTC	CASSEISSILYGYTF
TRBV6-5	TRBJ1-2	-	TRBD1	TGTGCCACCCAGATGGGACAGAACTATGGCTACACCTTC	CATQMGQNYGYTF
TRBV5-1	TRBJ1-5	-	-	TGCGCCAGCAGCTTGGTTCCCGAGGGAGGCAATCAGCCCCAGCATTTT	CASSLVPEGGNQPQHF
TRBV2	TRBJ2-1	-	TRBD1	TGTGCCAGCAGCGGGGACAGACCGACCTCCTACAATGAGCAGTTCTTC	CASSGDRPTSYNEQFF
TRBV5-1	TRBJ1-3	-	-	TGCGCCAGCAGCTTGGCCGGGAGAATGGACACCATATATTTT	CASSLAGRMDTIYF
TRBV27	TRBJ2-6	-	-	TGTGCCAGCAGTTTATTCGGGGGACGGGCTGGGGCCAACGTCCTGACTTTC	CASSLFGGRAGANVLTF
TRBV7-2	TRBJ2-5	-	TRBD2	TGTGCCAGCAGCTTAGCTTCCGGGACTATCGGGACCCAGTACTTC	CASSLASGTIGTQYF
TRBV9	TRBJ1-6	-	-	TGTGCCAGCAGCGTAGATCGGGATGGCTGGTCACCCCTCCACTTT	CASSVDRDGWSPLHF
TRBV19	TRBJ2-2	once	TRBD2	TGTGCCAGTAGTACGGGACTAGCGGGAGTCACCGGGGAGCTGTTTTTT	CASSTGLAGVTGELFF
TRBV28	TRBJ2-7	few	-	TGTGCCAGCAGTTTACTAGAATCCGAGCAGTACTTC	CASSLLESEQYF
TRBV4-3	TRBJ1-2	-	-	TGCGCCAGCAGCCAAGATGGGGGGGCTATCGGTGGCTATGGCTACACCTTC	CASSQDGGAIGGYGYTF
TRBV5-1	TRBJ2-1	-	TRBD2	TGCGCCAGCGGTGGCGGGGGGTTCTACAATGAGCAGTTCTTC	CASGGGGFYNEQFF
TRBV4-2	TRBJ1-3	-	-	TGTGCCAGCAGCCAATTCTCTTCACCGGGACAATCTGGAAACACCATATATTTT	CASSQFSSPGQSGNTIYF
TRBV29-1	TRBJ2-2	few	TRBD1	TGCAGCGTTGTTCATGACAGGGGCACCGGGGAGCTGTTTTTT	CSVVHDRGTGELFF